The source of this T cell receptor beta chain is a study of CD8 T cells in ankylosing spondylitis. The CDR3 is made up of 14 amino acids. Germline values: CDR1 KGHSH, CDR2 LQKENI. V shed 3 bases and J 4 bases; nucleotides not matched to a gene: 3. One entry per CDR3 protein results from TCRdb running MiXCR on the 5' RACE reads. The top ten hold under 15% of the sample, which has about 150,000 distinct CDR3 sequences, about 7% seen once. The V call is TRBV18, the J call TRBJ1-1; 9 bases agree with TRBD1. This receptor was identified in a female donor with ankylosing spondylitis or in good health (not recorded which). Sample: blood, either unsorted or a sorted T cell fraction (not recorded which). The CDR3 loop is CASSPDRGFTEAFF. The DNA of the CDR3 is TGTGCCAGCTCACCCGACAGGGGGTTCACTGAAGCTTTCTTT.